What follows describes a single T cell receptor (beta chain). The antigen is unknown. The sample originates from a study of cytomegalovirus exposure and HLA in healthy donors. Profiling relied on immunoSEQ multiplex PCR, and the TCRdb table lists in-frame clones only, not all of them. Among a few hundred thousand clones listed, 80% to 90% were seen once. The CDR3 totals 15 residues. The junction had 4 bases not matched to a gene; V was cut back by 2 bases and J by 2 bases. The germline gives CDR1 PRHDT, CDR2 FYEKMQ (reference sequence). Points from the study as a whole: CMV antigen specificity of a few CMV-associated chains was confirmed in vitro.

The sequenced sample consisted of PBMCs. The J gene is TRBJ2-3, the V gene TRBV13; 7 nucleotides match TRBD2. The receptor comes from a woman younger than 35 in good health and CMV-seronegative. The CDR3: CASSLYRDYTDTQYF. The CDR3 DNA reads as TGTGCCAGCAGCTTATACCGGGACTACACAGATACGCAGTATTTT.